This TCR beta chain was identified during a study of blood T cell repertoires in COVID-19. Study-wide context: Acute and convalescent COVID-19 samples came from the United States, Italy and Spain. T cells, B-cell-depleted T cells, or PBMCs provided the cDNA or gDNA that served as material.

This clone occurred a few times. This CDR3 spans 13 amino acids. Germline trimming cut 3 bases from V and 8 bases from J; bases unmatched to any gene: 6. Germline assignment: CDR1 SGHTA and CDR2 FQGTGA. Under the authors' procedure: Amplification with reference gene primers provided the estimates of nucleated cell counts. Data came from immunoSEQ multiplex PCR; TCRdb stores just in-frame clones and leaves some out. That table furnishes V, J and clone size, whereas the DNA furnished D and trimming. The data contain about 200,000 clones, approximately 90% of them singletons. The sample comprised peripheral blood. The chain recombines TRBV7-3 with TRBJ1-2, with 7 bases that match TRBD1. The sequence derives from a woman in her forties with acute or convalescent COVID-19. DNA for the CDR3: TGTGCCAGCAGCTTTGACAGGGATGGAGGCTACACCTTC. Its protein is CASSFDRDGGYTF.